The rows below give T cell receptor beta chains drawn from one sample of a study of blood T cells in healthy people across ages. TCRdb reprocessed the 5' RACE reads via MiXCR and lists one record per CDR3 protein. The sample holds 700,000 to 950,000 distinct CDR3 sequences, roughly 41% seen once. The sequencing sample was made of blood. These receptors were collected from an older woman in good health. CDR3s include the opening cysteine and the closing phenylalanine or tryptophan. The order of the fields is clone size, V gene, J gene, CDR3 protein. Clone size is shown for a subset of rows, as once, few, many or a class of expanded clone.

many	TRBV29-1	TRBJ2-5	CSVKLAGLETQYF
NA	TRBV4-2	NA	CASSQEIGGGNEQYF
many	TRBV20-1	TRBJ2-5	CSARDQGGVGQETQYF
few	TRBV18	TRBJ2-3	CASSPPPGGFSDTQYF
NA	TRBV18	TRBJ2-1	CASSPPGQAYNEQFF
NA	TRBV20-1	TRBJ1-2	CSAIGTDNYGYTF
few	TRBV7-2	NA	CASSLAGLAGAEQYF
few	TRBV9	TRBJ2-1	CASSVNSGGELSYNEQFF
NA	TRBV11-3	TRBJ2-1	CASSLDQSGTSGGHEQFF
NA	TRBV5-1	NA	CASSWFGAATYEQYF
NA	TRBV5-8	TRBJ2-1	CASSLEGRDRNEQFF
NA	TRBV7-2	TRBJ1-2	CASQLILTIHPNYGYTF
once	TRBV20-1	TRBJ2-1	CSASLAGVGREQFF
few	TRBV5-1	TRBJ2-7	CASSSGGTGGREQYF
NA	TRBV10-3	TRBJ2-7	CAISYREGDEQYF
NA	TRBV28	TRBJ2-5	CASSSTGVFPSGAQETQYF
NA	TRBV20-1	TRBJ2-7	CSARASSKGYEQYF
few	TRBV6-4	TRBJ2-1	CASSDSVQNIGTSEQFF
many	TRBV12-3/TRBV12-4	TRBJ2-1	CASSRTSGGNNEQFF
NA	TRBV10-3	TRBJ1-1	CAIRGQGTEAFF
NA	TRBV20-1	NA	CSAQDRIAYEQYF
NA	TRBV2	TRBJ1-5	CASSDRGGGQPQHF
NA	TRBV20-1	TRBJ1-2	CSAREDPASGYTF
NA	TRBV10-3	TRBJ1-2	CAIEDRGKDGYTF
many	TRBV29-1	TRBJ2-3	CSVREGPDTQYF
NA	TRBV7-2	TRBJ1-6	CASSLAGDGNNSPLHF
few	TRBV9	TRBJ2-5	CASSPLGLAGVETQYF
few	TRBV7-6	TRBJ2-5	CASSFSGGTGETQYF
few	TRBV18	TRBJ1-2	CASSAGTDRYGYTF